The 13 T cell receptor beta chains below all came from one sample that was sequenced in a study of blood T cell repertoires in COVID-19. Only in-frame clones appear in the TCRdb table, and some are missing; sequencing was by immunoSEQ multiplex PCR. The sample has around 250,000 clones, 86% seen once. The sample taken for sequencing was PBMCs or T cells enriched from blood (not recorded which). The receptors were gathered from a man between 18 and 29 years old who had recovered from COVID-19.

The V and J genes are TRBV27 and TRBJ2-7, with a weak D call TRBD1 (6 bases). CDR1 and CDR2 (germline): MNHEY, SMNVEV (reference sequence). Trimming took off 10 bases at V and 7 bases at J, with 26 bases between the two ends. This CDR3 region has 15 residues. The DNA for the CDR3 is TGTGCCACCCTAGACAGGATTGGGGCTATGAGGGAGCAGTACTTC. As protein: CATLDRIGAMREQYF.

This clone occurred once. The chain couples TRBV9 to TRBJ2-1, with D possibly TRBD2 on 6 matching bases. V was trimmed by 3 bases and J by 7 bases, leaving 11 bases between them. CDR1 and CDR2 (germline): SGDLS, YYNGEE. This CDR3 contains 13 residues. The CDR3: CASSDQTRNEQFF. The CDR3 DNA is TGTGCCAGCAGCGACCAGACTAGAAATGAGCAGTTCTTC.

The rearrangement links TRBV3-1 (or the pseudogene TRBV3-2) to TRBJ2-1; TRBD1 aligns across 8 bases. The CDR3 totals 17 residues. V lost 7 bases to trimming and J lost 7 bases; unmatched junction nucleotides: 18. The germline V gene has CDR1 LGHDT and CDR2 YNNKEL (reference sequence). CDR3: CASTPSGAGGILNEQFF. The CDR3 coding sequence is TGTGCCAGCACCCCGTCCGGGGCAGGGGGCATCTTGAATGAGCAGTTCTTC.

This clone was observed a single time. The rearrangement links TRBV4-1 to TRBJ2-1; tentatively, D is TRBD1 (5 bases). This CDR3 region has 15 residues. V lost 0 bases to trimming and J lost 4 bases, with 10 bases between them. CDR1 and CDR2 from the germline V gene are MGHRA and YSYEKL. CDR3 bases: TGCGCCAGCAGCCAAGAATCCAGGGATTACAATGAGCAGTTCTTC. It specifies CASSQESRDYNEQFF.

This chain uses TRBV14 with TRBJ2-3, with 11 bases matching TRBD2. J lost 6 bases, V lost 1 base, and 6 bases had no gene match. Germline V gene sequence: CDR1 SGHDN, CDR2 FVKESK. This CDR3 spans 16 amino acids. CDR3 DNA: TGTGCCAGCAGCCAAGTAAGGAGGACTAGCGGGGATACGCAGTATTTT. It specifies CASSQVRRTSGDTQYF.

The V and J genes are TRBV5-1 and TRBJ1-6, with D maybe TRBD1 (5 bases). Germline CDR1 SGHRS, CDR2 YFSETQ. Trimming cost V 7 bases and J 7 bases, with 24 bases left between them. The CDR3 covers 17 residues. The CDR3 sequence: CASPPHDRGGVNSPLHF. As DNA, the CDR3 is TGCGCCAGCCCCCCCCACGACCGGGGGGGAGTAAATTCACCCCTCCACTTT.

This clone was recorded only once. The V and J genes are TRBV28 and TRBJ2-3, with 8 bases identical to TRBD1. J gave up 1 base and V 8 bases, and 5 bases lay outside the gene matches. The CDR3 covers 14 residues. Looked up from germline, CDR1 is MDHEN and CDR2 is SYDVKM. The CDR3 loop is CASSTGQGTDTQYF. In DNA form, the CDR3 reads TGTGCCAGCTCTACGGGACAGGGCACAGATACGCAGTATTTT.

CDR3 residues: CASSPTGEWYGYTF. CDR3 bases: TGCGCCAGCAGCCCGACAGGGGAATGGTATGGCTACACCTTC. This chain connects TRBV5-1 to TRBJ1-2, with 8 positions matching TRBD1. J gave up 5 bases and V 4 bases, and 7 bases lay outside the gene matches. Per germline, CDR1 SGHRS and CDR2 YFSETQ. The CDR3 has 14 residues. Using reference TRBV5-1 and TRBJ1-2 for the parts outside the CDR3, the full variable domain is KAGVTQTPRYLIKTRGQQVTLSCSPISGHRSVSWYQQTPGQGLQFLFEYFSETQRNKGNFPGRFSGRQFSNSRSEMNVSTLELGDSALYLCASSPTGEWYGYTFGSGTRLTVV.

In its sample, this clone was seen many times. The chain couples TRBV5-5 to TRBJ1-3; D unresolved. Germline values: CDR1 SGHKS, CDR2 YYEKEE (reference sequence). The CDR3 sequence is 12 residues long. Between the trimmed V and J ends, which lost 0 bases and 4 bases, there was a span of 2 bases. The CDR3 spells CASSLVGNTIYF. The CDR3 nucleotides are TGTGCCAGCAGCTTGGTAGGAAACACCATATATTTT.

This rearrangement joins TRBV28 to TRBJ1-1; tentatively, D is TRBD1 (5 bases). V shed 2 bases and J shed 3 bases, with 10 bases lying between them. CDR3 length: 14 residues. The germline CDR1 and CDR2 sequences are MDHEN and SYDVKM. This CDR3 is CASSLTGGYTEAFF. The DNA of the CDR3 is TGTGCCAGCAGTTTAACGGGGGGGTACACTGAAGCTTTCTTT.

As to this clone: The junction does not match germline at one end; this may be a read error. CDR3 protein: CASSSRGMGTDTQYF. CDR3 coding DNA: TGCGCCAGCAGCTCACGCGGGATGGGCACAGATACACAGTATTTT. This rearrangement joins TRBV5-1 to TRBJ2-3; D might be TRBD2 (6 bases). This CDR3 has 15 residues. Germline V gene sequence: CDR1 SGHRS, CDR2 YFSETQ.

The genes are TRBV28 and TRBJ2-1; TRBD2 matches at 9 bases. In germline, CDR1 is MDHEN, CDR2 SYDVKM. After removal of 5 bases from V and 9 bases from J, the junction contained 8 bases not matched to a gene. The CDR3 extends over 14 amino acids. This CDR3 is CASSRREGLGEQFF. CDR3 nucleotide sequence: TGTGCCAGCAGTCGGCGGGAGGGCCTGGGTGAGCAGTTCTTC.

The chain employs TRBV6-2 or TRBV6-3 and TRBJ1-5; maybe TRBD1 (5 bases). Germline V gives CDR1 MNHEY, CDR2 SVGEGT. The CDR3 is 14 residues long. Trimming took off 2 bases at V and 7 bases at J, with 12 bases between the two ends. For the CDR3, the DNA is TGTGCCAGCAGTTACCCGCAGGGTGGGCAGCCCCAGCATTTT. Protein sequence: CASSYPQGGQPQHF.